This T cell receptor beta chain was recorded in a study of T cells in Graves' hyperthyroidism and ophthalmopathy. The CDR3 regions of TCR beta were amplified from RNA transcripts. When the TCR CDR3 underwent first-round RT-PCR, the HTBI primer set was used. MiXCR, run by TCRdb on the multiplex PCR reads, gives a single entry per CDR3 protein. The table includes a few hundred thousand distinct CDR3 sequences, about a sixth detected once. Stable hyperthyroidism: no ophthalmopathy progression over 18 months of follow-up. The germline V gene encodes CDR1 ENHRY and CDR2 SYGVKD. There are 14 residues in the CDR3. V gave up 6 bases and J gave up 3 bases, with 11 bases separating them. This clonotype was counted many times. What it recognizes is unknown. The study, taken as a whole, reports: Median prediction lead before ophthalmopathy onset was around 6.9 months with the model.

The origin of this receptor is a woman in her 30s with Graves' hyperthyroidism. Material: blood. The V gene is TRBV10-3, the J gene TRBJ2-2; D may be TRBD2 (5 bases). CDR3 residues: CAIRKIGDTGELFF. DNA of the CDR3: TGTGCCATCAGGAAAATCGGGGACACCGGGGAGCTGTTTTTT.